This T cell receptor (beta chain) was profiled in a study of cytomegalovirus exposure and HLA in healthy donors. PCR was performed using 60 Vbeta and 13 Jbeta primers. Data came from immunoSEQ multiplex PCR; TCRdb stores just in-frame clones and leaves some out. Here the sample spans some 130,000 clones, approximately 75% being singletons. In germline, CDR1 is SNHLY, CDR2 FYNNEI. The length of the CDR3 is 13 residues. Trimming removed 6 bases at V and 1 base at J, with 9 bases between. A word on this clone: No antigen is known for it.

Study-wide points: It was confirmed in vitro that three of the CMV-associated chains were specific for CMV antigens. TCR beta V- and J-gene trimming was later associated with a missense DCLRE1C variant. A later analysis reported that several of the most significant clusters appeared to be linked to common viral pathogens, among them Epstein-Barr virus.

This receptor was identified in a woman in her thirties or forties in good health and CMV-seropositive. The specimen was PBMCs. The rearrangement joins TRBV2 to TRBJ1-1; D unclear. The CDR3 here is CASSATANTEAFF. CDR3 sequence (DNA): TGTGCCAGCAGCGCCACAGCGAACACTGAAGCTTTCTTT.